This is a list of T cell receptor beta chains from one sample in a study of graft-versus-host responses after intestinal transplantation. Using immunoSEQ multiplex PCR, the repertoire was profiled, and TCRdb retains in-frame clones only, with some absent. The table records approximately 12,000 clones, less than 85% of them present only once. Sequencing used PBMCs, obtained roughly 290 days after intestinal transplant. The receptor set was obtained from a human patient who received an intestinal transplant, so some T cells may come from the graft donor. Both conserved end residues are part of each CDR3. Each record gives: CDR3 protein, J gene, V gene.

cdr3_aa: CASSPFGGSNQPQHF
j_call: TRBJ1-5
v_call: TRBV18

cdr3_aa: CASSLIQGYNEQYF
j_call: TRBJ2-7
v_call: TRBV28

cdr3_aa: CASSQETGPQHF
j_call: TRBJ1-5
v_call: TRBV14

cdr3_aa: CASSQGTSGQETQYF
j_call: TRBJ2-5
v_call: TRBV4-3

cdr3_aa: CASSLGGLAGGASYNEQFF
j_call: TRBJ2-1
v_call: TRBV11-2

cdr3_aa: CASKVNTEAFF
j_call: TRBJ1-1
v_call: TRBV28

cdr3_aa: CASSFRQGGTGELFF
j_call: TRBJ2-2
v_call: TRBV5-4

cdr3_aa: CASSLLAGESNEQFF
j_call: TRBJ2-1
v_call: TRBV5-1

cdr3_aa: CASSQAPLGLVFSHTQYF
j_call: TRBJ2-3
v_call: TRBV4-1

cdr3_aa: CASSSLAGADTQYF
j_call: TRBJ2-3
v_call: TRBV19